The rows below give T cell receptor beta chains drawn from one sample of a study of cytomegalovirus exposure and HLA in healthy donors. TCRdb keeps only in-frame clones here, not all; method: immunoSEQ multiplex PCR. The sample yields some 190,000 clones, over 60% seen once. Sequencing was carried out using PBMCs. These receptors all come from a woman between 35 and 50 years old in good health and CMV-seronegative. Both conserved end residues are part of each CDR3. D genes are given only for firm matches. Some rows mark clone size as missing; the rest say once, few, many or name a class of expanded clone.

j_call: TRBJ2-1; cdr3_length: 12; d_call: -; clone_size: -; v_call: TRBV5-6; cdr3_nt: TGTGCCAGCAGCTTGTCGCTATTAAGGCAGTTCTTC; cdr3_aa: CASSLSLLRQFF
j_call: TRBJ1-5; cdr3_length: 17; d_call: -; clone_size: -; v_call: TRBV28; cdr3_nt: TGTGCCAGCAGTTTAATCGGACAGTTTGCCAGCAATCAGCCCCAGCATTTT; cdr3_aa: CASSLIGQFASNQPQHF
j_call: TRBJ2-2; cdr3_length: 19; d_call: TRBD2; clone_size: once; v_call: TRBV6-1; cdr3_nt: TGTGCCAGCAGTGCCTACGTGACTCCGGGACTAGCGGGAGGCGGGGAGCTGTTTTTT; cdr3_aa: CASSAYVTPGLAGGGELFF
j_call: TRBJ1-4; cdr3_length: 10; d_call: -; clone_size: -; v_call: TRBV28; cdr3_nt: TGTGCCAGCAAGCTAAGAAAACTGTTTTTT; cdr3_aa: CASKLRKLFF
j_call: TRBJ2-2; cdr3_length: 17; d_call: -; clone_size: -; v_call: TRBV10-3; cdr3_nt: TGTGCCATCATGGGAGTGGGGGCCCGCGCGAACACCGGGGAGCTGTTTTTT; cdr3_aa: CAIMGVGARANTGELFF
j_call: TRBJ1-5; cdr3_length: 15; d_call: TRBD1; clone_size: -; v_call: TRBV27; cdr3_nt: TGTGCCAGCGGTACACAGGGGGGACCCAATCAGCCCCAGCATTTT; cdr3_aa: CASGTQGGPNQPQHF
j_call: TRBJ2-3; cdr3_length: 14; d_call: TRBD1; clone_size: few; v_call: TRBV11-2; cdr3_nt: TGTGCCAGCAGCCTCGACAGGGGTACAGATACGCAGTATTTT; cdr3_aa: CASSLDRGTDTQYF
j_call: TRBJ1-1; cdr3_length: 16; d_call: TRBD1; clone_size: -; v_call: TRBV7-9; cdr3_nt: TGTGCCAGCAGCCGAGGGACAGGGGGGGGAAACACTGAAGCTTTCTTT; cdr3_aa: CASSRGTGGGNTEAFF
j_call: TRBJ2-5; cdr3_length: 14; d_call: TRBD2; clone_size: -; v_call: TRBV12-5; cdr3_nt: TGTGCTAGTGGTTTGGCTCTAGCGGGAGGTCCCCAGTACTTC; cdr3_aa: CASGLALAGGPQYF
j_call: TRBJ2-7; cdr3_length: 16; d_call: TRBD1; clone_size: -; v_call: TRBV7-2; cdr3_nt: TGTGCCAGCAGCTTAGGTTCTGGGACAGAGCTACGCGAGCAGTACTTC; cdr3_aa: CASSLGSGTELREQYF
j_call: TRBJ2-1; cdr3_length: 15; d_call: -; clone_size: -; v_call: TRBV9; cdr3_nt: TGTGCCAGCAGCGACAGTTGGGCCCCCCTGGATGAGCAGTTCTTC; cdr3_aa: CASSDSWAPLDEQFF
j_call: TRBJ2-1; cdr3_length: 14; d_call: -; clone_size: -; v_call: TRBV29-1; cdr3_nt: TGCAGCGTTAACCGGGGGAGTCGGTACAATGAGCAGTTCTTC; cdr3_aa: CSVNRGSRYNEQFF
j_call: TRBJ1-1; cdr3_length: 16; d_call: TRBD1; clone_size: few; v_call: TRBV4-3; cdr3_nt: TGCGCCAGCAGCCAACTCCTAGACAGGGGGCATACTGAAGCTTTCTTT; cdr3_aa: CASSQLLDRGHTEAFF
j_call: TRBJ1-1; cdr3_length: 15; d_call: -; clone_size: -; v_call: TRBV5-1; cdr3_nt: TGCGCCAGCAGCGAGACTGAACTTCGGAACACTGAAGCTTTCTTT; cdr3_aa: CASSETELRNTEAFF
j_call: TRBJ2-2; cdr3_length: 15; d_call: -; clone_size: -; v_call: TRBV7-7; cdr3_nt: TGTGCCAGCAGCTCCTCGGGTGGTGGGACCGGGGAGCTGTTTTTT; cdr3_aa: CASSSSGGGTGELFF
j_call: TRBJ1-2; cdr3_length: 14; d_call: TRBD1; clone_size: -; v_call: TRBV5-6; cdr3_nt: TGTGCCAGCAGCTTAGGCCTGTCGGGACAGACCGACACCTTC; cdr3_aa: CASSLGLSGQTDTF
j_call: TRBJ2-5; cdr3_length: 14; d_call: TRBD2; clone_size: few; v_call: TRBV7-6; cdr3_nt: TGTGCCAGCAGCTTGACTAGCTTGATCGAGACCCAGTACTTC; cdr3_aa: CASSLTSLIETQYF
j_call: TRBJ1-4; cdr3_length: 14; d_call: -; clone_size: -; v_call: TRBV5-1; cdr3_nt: TGCGCCAGCAGCTTACAACCAACTAATGAAAAACTGTTTTTT; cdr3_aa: CASSLQPTNEKLFF
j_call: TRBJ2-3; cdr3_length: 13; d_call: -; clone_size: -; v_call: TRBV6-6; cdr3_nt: TGTGCCAGCAGTTTCCCGGACGGGAATACGCAGTATTTT; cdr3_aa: CASSFPDGNTQYF
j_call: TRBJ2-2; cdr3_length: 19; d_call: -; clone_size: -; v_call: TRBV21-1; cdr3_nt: TGTGCCAGCAGCAAAGGGGGACTAGCGGGAGGACTTTCCACCGGGGAGCTGTTTTTT; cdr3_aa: CASSKGGLAGGLSTGELFF
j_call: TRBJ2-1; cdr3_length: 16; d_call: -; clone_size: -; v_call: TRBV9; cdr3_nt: TGTGCCAGCAGCGCCGTGGGGGGTAGCGCCTACAATGAGCAGTTCTTC; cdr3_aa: CASSAVGGSAYNEQFF
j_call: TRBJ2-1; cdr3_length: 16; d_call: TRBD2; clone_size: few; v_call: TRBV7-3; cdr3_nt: TGTGCCAGCAGCTTGGGACTAGCGGGAGGTACGGGTGAGCAGTTCTTC; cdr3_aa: CASSLGLAGGTGEQFF
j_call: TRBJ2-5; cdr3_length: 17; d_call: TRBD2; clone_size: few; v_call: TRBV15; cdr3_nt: TGTGCCACCAGCAGAGATTTTCAAGCGGGAGGTTTAAAGACCCAGTACTTC; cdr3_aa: CATSRDFQAGGLKTQYF
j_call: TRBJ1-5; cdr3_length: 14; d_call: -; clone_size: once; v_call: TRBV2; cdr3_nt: TGTGCCAGCAGCCCCGGGAAGGGCAATCAGCCCCAGCATTTT; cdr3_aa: CASSPGKGNQPQHF